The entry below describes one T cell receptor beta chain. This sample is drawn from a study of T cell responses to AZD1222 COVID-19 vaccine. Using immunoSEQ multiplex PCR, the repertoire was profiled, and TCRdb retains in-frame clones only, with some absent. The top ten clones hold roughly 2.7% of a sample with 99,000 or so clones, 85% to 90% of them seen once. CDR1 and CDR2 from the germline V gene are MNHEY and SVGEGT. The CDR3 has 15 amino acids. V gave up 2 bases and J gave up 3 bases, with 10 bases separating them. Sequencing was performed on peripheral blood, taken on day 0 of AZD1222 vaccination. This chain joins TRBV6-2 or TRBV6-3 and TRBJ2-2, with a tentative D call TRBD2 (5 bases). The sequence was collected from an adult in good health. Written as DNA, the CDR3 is TGTGCCAGCAGTTACGGAGGCGCGGACACCGGGGAGCTGTTTTTT. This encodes CASSYGGADTGELFF.